This TCR beta chain is drawn from a study of identical twins. Study findings and constraints: Conclusions came from cross-sectional statistical analysis, not from following the same donors.

V was clipped by 6 bases and J by 1 base, with 15 bases between them. Looked up from germline, CDR1 is MNHNS and CDR2 is SASEGT. CDR3 length: 15 amino acids. Each cDNA held unique molecular identifiers, and template switching gave it a universal primer site. TCRdb re-derived calls from the 5' RACE reads in MiXCR, one entry per CDR3 protein. The sample includes just over 450,000 distinct CDR3 sequences, 11% to 15% of them seen just once. Donors were all healthy Caucasians. About this clonotype itself: No antigen is known for it.

These data also featured in a second study, about yellow fever vaccine responses in identical twins. That investigation notes: Reports say the vaccine T cell response in twins looked partly convergent and partly personalized.

The rearrangement links TRBV6-1 to TRBJ1-1, with TRBD1 as a possible D gene (6 bases). Sequenced input: CD4+ T cells sorted from blood. The TCR was taken from a woman between 18 and 30 years old in good health. The chain's CDR3 is CASSSQMTGNTEAFF. CDR3 DNA sequence: TGTGCCAGCAGCTCCCAAATGACAGGGAACACTGAAGCTTTCTTT.